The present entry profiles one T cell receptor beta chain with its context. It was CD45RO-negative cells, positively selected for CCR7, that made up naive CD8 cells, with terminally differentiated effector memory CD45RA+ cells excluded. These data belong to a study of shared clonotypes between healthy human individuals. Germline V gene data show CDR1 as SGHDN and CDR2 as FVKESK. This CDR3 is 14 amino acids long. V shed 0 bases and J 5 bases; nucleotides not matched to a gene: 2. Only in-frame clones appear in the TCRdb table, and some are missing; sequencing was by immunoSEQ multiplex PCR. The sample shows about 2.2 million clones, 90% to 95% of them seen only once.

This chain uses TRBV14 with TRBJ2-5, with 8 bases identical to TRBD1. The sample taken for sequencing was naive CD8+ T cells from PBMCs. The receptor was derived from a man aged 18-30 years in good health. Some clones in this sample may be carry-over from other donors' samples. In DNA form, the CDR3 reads TGTGCCAGCAGCCAAGAGGACAGGGAGGAGACCCAGTACTTC. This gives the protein CASSQEDREETQYF.